This TCR beta chain was captured in a study of blood T cell repertoires in COVID-19. Unmatched junction bases numbered 2, after V lost 6 bases and J lost 4 bases. The germline V gene has CDR1 MNHEY and CDR2 SVGAGI. This CDR3 region has 13 residues. Here immunoSEQ multiplex PCR was the method, and the copy in TCRdb shows in-frame clones only, minus some. The sample has 180,000 or so clones; around 85% are singletons. The sequencing sample was made of peripheral blood. The genes are TRBV6-5 and TRBJ1-5, with TRBD1 identical over 8 bases. The TCR sequence derives from a woman aged 60-75 years with acute or convalescent COVID-19. CDR3 sequence reads: CASSRGPNQPQHF. For the CDR3, the DNA is TGTGCCAGCAGCAGGGGGCCGAATCAGCCCCAGCATTTT.